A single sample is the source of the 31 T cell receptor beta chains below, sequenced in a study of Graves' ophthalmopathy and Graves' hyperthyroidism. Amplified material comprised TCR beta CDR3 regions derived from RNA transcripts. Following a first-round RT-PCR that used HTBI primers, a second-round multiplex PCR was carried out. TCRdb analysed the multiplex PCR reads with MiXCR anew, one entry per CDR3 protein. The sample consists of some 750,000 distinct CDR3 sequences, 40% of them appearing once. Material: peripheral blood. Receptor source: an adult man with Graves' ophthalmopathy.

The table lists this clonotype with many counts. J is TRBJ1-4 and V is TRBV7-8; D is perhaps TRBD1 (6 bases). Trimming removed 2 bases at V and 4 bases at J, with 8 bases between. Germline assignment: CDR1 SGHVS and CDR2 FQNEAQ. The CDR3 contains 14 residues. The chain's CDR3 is CASSLRQDNEKLFF. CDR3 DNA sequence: TGTGCCAGCAGCTTAAGACAGGATAATGAAAAACTGTTTTTT.

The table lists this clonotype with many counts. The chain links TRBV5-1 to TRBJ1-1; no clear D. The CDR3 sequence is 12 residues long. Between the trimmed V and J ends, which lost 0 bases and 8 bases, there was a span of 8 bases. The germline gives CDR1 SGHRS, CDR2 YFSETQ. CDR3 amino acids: CASSLATGEAFF. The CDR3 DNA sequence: TGCGCCAGCAGCTTGGCCACGGGGGAAGCTTTCTTT. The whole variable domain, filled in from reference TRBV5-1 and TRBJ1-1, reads KAGVTQTPRYLIKTRGQQVTLSCSPISGHRSVSWYQQTPGQGLQFLFEYFSETQRNKGNFPGRFSGRQFSNSRSEMNVSTLELGDSALYLCASSLATGEAFFGQGTRLTVV.

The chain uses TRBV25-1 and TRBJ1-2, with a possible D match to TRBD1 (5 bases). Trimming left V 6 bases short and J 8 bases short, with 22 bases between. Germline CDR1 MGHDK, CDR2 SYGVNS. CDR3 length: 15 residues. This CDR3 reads CASRDLTAGSGGYTF. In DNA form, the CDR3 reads TGTGCCAGCAGAGATCTGACAGCGGGGTCTGGGGGCTACACCTTC.

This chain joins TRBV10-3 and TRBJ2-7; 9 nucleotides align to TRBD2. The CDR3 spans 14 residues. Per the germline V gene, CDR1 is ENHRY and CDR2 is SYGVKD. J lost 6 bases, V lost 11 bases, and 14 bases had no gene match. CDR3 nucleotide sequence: TGTGCCGGCAGTTTGGGCGGGAGGGCCTTCGAGCAGTACTTC. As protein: CAGSLGGRAFEQYF.

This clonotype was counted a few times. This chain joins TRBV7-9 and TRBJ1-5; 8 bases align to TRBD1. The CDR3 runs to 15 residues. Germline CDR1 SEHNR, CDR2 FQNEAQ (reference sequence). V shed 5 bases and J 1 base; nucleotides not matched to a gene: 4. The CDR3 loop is CASSHGTGSNQPQHF. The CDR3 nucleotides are TGTGCCAGCAGCCACGGGACAGGAAGCAATCAGCCCCAGCATTTT.

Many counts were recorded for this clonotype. CDR3 sequence (DNA): TGTGCCAGCAGCCCCGCGGAACACTATGGCTACACCTTC. This gives the protein CASSPAEHYGYTF. The chain carries TRBV7-6 and TRBJ1-2, with D uncertain. Trimming removed 5 bases from V and 3 bases from J, with 10 bases in between. This CDR3 spans 13 amino acids. The germline V gene has CDR1 SGHVS and CDR2 FNYEAQ.

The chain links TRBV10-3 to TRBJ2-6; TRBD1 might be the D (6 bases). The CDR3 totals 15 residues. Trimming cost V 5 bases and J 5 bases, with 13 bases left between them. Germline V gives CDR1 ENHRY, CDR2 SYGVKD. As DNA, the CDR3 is TGTGCCATCAGTCCGGACAGTACTAGGGCCAACGTCCTGACTTTC. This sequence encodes CAISPDSTRANVLTF.

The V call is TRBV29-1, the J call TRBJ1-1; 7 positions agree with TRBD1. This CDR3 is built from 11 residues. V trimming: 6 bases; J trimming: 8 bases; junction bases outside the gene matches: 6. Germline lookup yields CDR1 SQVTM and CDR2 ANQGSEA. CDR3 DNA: TGCAGCGTGGGGGACAGTGGAGAAGCTTTCTTT. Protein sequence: CSVGDSGEAFF.

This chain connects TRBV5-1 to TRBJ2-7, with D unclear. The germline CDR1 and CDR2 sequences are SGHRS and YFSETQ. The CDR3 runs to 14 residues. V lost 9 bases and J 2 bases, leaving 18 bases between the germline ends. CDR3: CAMKLKGWTYEQYF. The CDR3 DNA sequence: TGCGCCATGAAACTTAAGGGTTGGACCTACGAGCAGTACTTC.

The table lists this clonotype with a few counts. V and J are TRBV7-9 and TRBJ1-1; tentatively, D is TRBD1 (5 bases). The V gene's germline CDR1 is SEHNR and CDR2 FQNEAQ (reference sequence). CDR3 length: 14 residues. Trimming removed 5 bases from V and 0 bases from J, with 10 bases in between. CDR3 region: CASSPEGMNTEAFF. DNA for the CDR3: TGTGCCAGCAGCCCCGAGGGGATGAACACTGAAGCTTTCTTT.

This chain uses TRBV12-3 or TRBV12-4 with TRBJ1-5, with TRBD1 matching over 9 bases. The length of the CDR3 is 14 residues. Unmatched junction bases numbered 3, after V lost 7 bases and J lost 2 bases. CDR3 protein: CASTRTGGNQPQHF. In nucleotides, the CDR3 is TGTGCCAGCACCCGGACAGGGGGCAATCAGCCCCAGCATTTT.

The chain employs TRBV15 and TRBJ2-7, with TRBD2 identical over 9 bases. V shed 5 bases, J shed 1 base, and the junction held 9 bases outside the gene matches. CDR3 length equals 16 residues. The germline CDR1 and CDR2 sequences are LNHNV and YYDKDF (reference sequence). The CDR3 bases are TGTGCCACCAGCGGTCAGCGCGGGAGGGCTTCCTACGAGCAGTACTTC. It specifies CATSGQRGRASYEQYF.

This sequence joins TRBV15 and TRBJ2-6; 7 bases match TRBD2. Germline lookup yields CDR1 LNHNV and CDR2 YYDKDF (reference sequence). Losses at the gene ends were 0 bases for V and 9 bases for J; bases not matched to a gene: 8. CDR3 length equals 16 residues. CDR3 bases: TGTGCCACCAGCAGAGAGACTCAAGCGGGGATCAACGTCCTGACTTTC. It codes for CATSRETQAGINVLTF. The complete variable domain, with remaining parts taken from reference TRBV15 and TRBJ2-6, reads DAMVIQNPRYQVTQFGKPVTLSCSQTLNHNVMYWYQQKSSQAPKLLFHYYDKDFNNEADTPDNFQSRRPNTSFCFLDIRSPGLGDTAMYLCATSRETQAGINVLTFGAGSRLTVL.

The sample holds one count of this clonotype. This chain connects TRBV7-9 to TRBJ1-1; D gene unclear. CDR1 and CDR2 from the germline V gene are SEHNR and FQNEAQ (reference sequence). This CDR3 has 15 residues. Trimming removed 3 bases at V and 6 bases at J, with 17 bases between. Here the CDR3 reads CASSLLEDGRAEAFF. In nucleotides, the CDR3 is TGTGCCAGCAGCTTGCTAGAGGACGGACGTGCTGAAGCTTTCTTT. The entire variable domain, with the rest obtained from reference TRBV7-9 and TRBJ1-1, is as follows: DTGVSQNPRHKITKRGQNVTFRCDPISEHNRLYWYRQTLGQGPEFLTYFQNEAQLEKSRLLSDRFSAERPKGSFSTLEIQRTEQGDSAMYLCASSLLEDGRAEAFFGQGTRLTVV.

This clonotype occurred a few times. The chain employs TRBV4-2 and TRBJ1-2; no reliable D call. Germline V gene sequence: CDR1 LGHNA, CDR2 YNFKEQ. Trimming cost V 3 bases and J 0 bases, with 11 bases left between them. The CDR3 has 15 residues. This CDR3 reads CASSQARRSNYGYTF. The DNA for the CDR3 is TGTGCCAGCAGCCAGGCGCGGCGATCTAACTATGGCTACACCTTC.

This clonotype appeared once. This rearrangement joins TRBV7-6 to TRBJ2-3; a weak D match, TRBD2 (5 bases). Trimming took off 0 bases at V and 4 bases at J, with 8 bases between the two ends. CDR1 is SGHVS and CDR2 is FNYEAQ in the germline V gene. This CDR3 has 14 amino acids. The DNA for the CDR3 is TGTGCCAGCAGCTTAGCCCGGGATTCAGATACGCAGTATTTT. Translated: CASSLARDSDTQYF.

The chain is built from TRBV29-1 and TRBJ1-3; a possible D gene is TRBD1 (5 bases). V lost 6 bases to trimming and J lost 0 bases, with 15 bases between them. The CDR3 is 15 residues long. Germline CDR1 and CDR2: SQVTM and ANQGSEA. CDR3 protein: CSVTLGRDSGNTIYF. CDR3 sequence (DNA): TGCAGCGTCACCCTAGGCAGGGACTCTGGAAACACCATATATTTT.

CDR3 bases: TGCAGCGGGGGGGCCGGGACGAACACTGAAGCTTTCTTT. Translation: CSGGAGTNTEAFF. The genes are TRBV29-1 and TRBJ1-1; weak D call: TRBD1 (6 bases). V was cut by 7 bases and J by 1 base, with 13 bases left in between. The CDR3 spans 13 residues. Germline CDR1 is SQVTM and CDR2 is ANQGSEA.

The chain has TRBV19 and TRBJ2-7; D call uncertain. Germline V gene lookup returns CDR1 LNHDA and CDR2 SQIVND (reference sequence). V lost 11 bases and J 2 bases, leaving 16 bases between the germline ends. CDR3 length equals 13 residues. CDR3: CAWSTGSPYEQYF. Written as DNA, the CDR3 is TGTGCCTGGAGTACTGGCAGCCCCTACGAGCAGTACTTC.

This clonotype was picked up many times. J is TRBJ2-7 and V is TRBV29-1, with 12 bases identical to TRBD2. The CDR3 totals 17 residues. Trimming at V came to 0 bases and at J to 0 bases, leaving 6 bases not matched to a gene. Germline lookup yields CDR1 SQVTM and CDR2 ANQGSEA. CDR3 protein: CSVEDRRLAGDSYEQYF. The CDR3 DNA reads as TGCAGCGTTGAAGATCGGCGACTAGCGGGAGACTCCTACGAGCAGTACTTC.

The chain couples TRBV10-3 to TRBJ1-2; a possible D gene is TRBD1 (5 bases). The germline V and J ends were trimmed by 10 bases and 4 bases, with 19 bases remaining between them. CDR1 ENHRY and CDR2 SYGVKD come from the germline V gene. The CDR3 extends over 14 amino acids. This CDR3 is CASRYQTVPYGYTF. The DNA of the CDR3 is TGTGCCAGCAGATACCAGACAGTCCCCTATGGCTACACCTTC.

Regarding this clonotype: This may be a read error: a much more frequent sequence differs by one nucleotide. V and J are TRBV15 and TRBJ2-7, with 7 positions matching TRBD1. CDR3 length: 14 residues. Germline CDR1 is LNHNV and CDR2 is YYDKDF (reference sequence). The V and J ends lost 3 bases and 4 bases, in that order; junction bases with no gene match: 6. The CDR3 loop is CATSSSGQSYEQYF. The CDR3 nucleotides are TGTGCCACCAGCAGTTCGGGACAGAGTTACGAGCAGTACTTC.

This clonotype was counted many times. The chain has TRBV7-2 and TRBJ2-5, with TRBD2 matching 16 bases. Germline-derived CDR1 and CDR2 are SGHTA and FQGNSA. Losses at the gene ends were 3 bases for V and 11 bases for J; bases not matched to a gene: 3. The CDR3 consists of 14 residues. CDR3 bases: TGTGCCAGCAGCTTGGGACTAGCGGGAGGGATTCAGTACTTC. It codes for CASSLGLAGGIQYF.

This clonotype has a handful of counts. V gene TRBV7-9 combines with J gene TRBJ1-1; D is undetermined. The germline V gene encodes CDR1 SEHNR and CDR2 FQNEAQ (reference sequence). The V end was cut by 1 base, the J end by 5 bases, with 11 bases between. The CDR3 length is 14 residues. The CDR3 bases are TGTGCCAGCAGCTTAGAGCCGGTGAGGACTGAAGCTTTCTTT. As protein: CASSLEPVRTEAFF.

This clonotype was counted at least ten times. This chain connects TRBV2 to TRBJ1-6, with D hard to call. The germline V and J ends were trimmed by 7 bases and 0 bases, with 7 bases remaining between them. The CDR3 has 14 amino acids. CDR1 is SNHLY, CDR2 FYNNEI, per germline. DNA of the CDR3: TGTGCCAGCAAACAGTCCTCCTATAATTCACCCCTCCACTTT. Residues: CASKQSSYNSPLHF.

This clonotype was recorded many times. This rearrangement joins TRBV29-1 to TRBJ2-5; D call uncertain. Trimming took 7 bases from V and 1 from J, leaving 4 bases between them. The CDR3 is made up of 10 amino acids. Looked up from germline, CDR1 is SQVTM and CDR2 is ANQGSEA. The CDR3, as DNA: TGCAGCGCCGTCCAAGAGACCCAGTACTTC. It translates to CSAVQETQYF.

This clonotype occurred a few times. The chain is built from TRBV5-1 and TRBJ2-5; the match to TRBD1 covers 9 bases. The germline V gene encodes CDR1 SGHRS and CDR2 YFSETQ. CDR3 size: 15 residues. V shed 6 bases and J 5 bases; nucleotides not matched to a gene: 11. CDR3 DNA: TGCGCCAGCACCATAGGGACAGGGCGGCGGGAGACCCAGTACTTC. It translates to CASTIGTGRRETQYF.

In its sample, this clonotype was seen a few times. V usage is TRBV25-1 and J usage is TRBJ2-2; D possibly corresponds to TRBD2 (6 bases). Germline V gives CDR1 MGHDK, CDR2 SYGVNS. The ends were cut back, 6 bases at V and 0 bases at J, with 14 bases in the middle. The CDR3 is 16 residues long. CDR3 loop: CASREGLTSNTGELFF. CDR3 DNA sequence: TGTGCCAGCAGGGAGGGACTGACCTCGAACACCGGGGAGCTGTTTTTT.

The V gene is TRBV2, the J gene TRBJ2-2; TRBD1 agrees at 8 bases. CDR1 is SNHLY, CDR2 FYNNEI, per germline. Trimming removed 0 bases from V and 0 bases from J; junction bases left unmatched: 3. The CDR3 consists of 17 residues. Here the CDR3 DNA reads TGTGCCAGCAGTGAAGCTGGACAGGGCGCGAACACCGGGGAGCTGTTTTTT. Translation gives CASSEAGQGANTGELFF.

CDR3: CASSWRGTPNTEAFF. The CDR3, as DNA: TGCGCCAGCAGCTGGCGCGGGACTCCGAACACTGAAGCTTTCTTT. The rearrangement uses TRBV29-1 and TRBJ1-1; D possibly corresponds to TRBD1 (5 bases). The CDR3 consists of 15 residues. Germline CDR1 SQVTM, CDR2 ANQGSEA.

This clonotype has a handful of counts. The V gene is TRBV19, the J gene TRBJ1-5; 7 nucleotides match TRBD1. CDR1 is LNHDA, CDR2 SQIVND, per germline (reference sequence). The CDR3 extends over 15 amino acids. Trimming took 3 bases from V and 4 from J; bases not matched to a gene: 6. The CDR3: CASSIGPGGNQPQHF. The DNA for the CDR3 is TGTGCCAGTAGTATTGGACCAGGGGGGAATCAGCCCCAGCATTTT.